Below, 28 T cell receptor beta chains from the same sample are listed, as sequenced in a study of T-cell reconstitution after alpha-beta-depleted transplantation in children (dated by TCRdb to the mid-2010s). Receptors were amplified or captured by PCR. Data came from an Illumina HiSeq 2500. TCR libraries were prepared with molecular barcoding, using unique molecular identifiers to normalize TCRbeta repertoire quantification. The public reads were reanalyzed by TCRdb: fastp trimming at Q25, MiXCR alignment, in-frame beta chains only. Entries that share a CDR3 protein sequence are merged under the most common genes and DNA. This sample has more than 150,000 distinct CDR3 sequences in its table, and 6% to 7% of those were observed once. The top ten clones comprise around 2.7% of the sample. The sequencing here drew on PBMCs from the stem cell graft donor, taken from the stem cell graft. These TCRs come from a human donor who donated a stem cell graft to a child with Wiskott-Aldrich syndrome.

This clonotype was picked up many times. This chain connects TRBV5-1 to TRBJ1-2, with D perhaps matching TRBD1 (5 bases). The V and J ends lost 4 bases and 2 bases respectively, with 15 bases between them. The CDR3 consists of 15 residues. Germline V gives CDR1 SGHRS, CDR2 YFSETQ. The CDR3, as DNA: TGCGCCAGCAGCCGGGCGGGACGGGAAAACTATGGCTACACCTTC. Protein: CASSRAGRENYGYTF.

There are a few counts of this clonotype. The V call is TRBV6-1, the J call TRBJ2-5; the match to TRBD1 covers 7 bases. Germline V gives CDR1 MNHNS, CDR2 SASEGT. CDR3 length equals 16 residues. V gave up 6 bases and J gave up 1 base; unmatched junction bases: 11. CDR3 sequence: CASSAIQGTFQETQYF. The CDR3 DNA follows: TGTGCCAGCAGCGCGATACAGGGGACCTTCCAAGAGACCCAGTACTTC.

This clonotype was recorded at least ten times. The chain has TRBV7-2 and TRBJ2-3, with 15 nucleotides matching TRBD2. The CDR3 length is 15 residues. The ends lost 1 base at V and 10 bases at J; junction bases unmatched: 3. Per the germline V gene, CDR1 is SGHTA and CDR2 is FQGNSA. The CDR3 sequence is CASSLEGLAGGPQYF. The DNA for the CDR3 is TGTGCCAGCAGCTTAGAGGGACTAGCGGGGGGTCCGCAGTATTTT.

The sample holds many counts of this clonotype. The CDR3 reads CASSQEFTGPKIDEQFF. CDR3 DNA: TGCGCCAGCAGCCAAGAGTTTACGGGACCTAAGATCGATGAGCAGTTCTTC. The chain carries TRBV4-1 and TRBJ2-1; tentatively, D is TRBD1 or TRBD2 (5 bases each). V was clipped by 0 bases and J by 8 bases, with 20 bases between them. The germline gives CDR1 MGHRA, CDR2 YSYEKL. This CDR3 comprises 17 residues.

This clonotype was detected ten times or more. The genes are TRBV20-1 and TRBJ2-5, with D perhaps matching TRBD2 (5 bases). The germline CDR1 and CDR2 sequences are DFQATT and SNEGSKA (reference sequence). CDR3 length: 11 amino acids. Trimming pared 3 bases from V and 4 bases from J, leaving 6 bases between. The CDR3 region is CSASGVETQYF. CDR3 nucleotide sequence: TGCAGTGCTAGCGGGGTAGAGACCCAGTACTTC.

This clonotype occurred many times. The gene calls are TRBV29-1 and TRBJ2-7, with no clear D. CDR3 length: 12 amino acids. The germline CDR1 and CDR2 sequences are SQVTM and ANQGSEA. The V gene lost 3 bases and the J gene lost 3 bases, with 9 bases spanning the gap. The CDR3 region has the DNA TGCAGCGTTGAGAACAAGTACTACGAGCAGTACTTC. Translated: CSVENKYYEQYF.

This clonotype was seen at least ten times. The chain employs TRBV12-3 or TRBV12-4 and TRBJ1-2, with 10 bases lining up with TRBD1. This CDR3 is 13 amino acids long. The V segment lost 9 bases and the J segment 3 bases; nucleotides outside the gene matches: 4. The CDR3 spells CASRQGADYGYTF. As DNA, the CDR3 is TGTGCCAGTCGACAGGGGGCCGACTATGGCTACACCTTC.

This clonotype was picked up many times. The chain is built from TRBV25-1 and TRBJ1-4; 10 bases line up with TRBD1. Per the germline V gene, CDR1 is MGHDK and CDR2 is SYGVNS. V was pared by 7 bases and J by 7 bases, with 6 bases of the junction left unmatched. CDR3 length: 14 amino acids. DNA of the CDR3: TGTGCCAGCACTTCCGACAGGGGGCCTGAAAAACTGTTTTTT. Translating it yields CASTSDRGPEKLFF.

This clonotype was detected many times. This chain joins TRBV11-2 and TRBJ2-7, with 9 bases identical to TRBD1. The germline gives CDR1 SGHAT, CDR2 FQNNGV. This CDR3 region has 16 residues. With V trimmed by 4 bases and J by 0 bases, 7 bases remained unmatched. CDR3 sequence (DNA): TGTGCCAGCAGCTCGAACAGGGGGCAGAGCTCCTACGAGCAGTACTTC. Translating gives CASSSNRGQSSYEQYF.

This clonotype was counted at least ten times. V gene TRBV5-1 combines with J gene TRBJ1-1; D unresolved. The CDR3 totals 13 residues. Germline CDR1 reads SGHRS; CDR2 reads YFSETQ. The V gene lost 7 bases and the J gene lost 5 bases, with 15 bases spanning the gap. The CDR3 region is CASQARVGTEAFF. CDR3 nucleotide sequence: TGCGCCAGCCAAGCAAGAGTCGGGACTGAAGCTTTCTTT. Full variable domain (missing parts from reference TRBV5-1 and TRBJ1-1): KAGVTQTPRYLIKTRGQQVTLSCSPISGHRSVSWYQQTPGQGLQFLFEYFSETQRNKGNFPGRFSGRQFSNSRSEMNVSTLELGDSALYLCASQARVGTEAFFGQGTRLTVV.

This clonotype was recorded a few times. This sequence joins TRBV6-4 and TRBJ2-3, with D possibly TRBD2 on 6 matching bases. CDR1 and CDR2 (germline): MRHNA, SNTAGT. This CDR3 is 15 amino acids long. The ends were cut back, 4 bases at V and 2 bases at J, with 13 bases in the middle. The CDR3, as DNA: TGTGCCAGCAGTGCTACGGGGGAATTCACAGATACGCAGTATTTT. This codes for CASSATGEFTDTQYF.

This clonotype was recorded at least ten times. The V call is TRBV5-1, the J call TRBJ1-1; D is undetermined. The V gene's germline CDR1 is SGHRS and CDR2 YFSETQ. The CDR3 spans 16 residues. Trimming shortened V by 6 bases and J by 1 base, and 19 bases separated the two germline ends. CDR3 in DNA: TGCGCCAGCACGTCAGAAGGGTGGTCCCGGAACACTGAAGCTTTCTTT. As protein: CASTSEGWSRNTEAFF.

This clonotype was seen a few times. The chain links TRBV18 to TRBJ2-4; the D is unclear. Trimming left V 4 bases short and J 8 bases short, with 15 bases between. The CDR3 length is 14 residues. Germline V lookup: CDR1 KGHSH, CDR2 LQKENI. The CDR3 sequence is CASSLYVASDIQYF. The CDR3 DNA follows: TGTGCCAGCTCACTATACGTTGCCTCAGACATTCAGTACTTC.

The table lists this clonotype with many counts. The chain couples TRBV29-1 to TRBJ1-2; 9 bases align to TRBD1. Germline-derived CDR1 and CDR2 are SQVTM and ANQGSEA. Trimming cost V 0 bases and J 7 bases; bases outside gene matches: 3. There are 13 residues in the CDR3. CDR3 loop: CSVEEQGAGGYTF. The DNA for the CDR3 is TGCAGCGTTGAAGAACAGGGGGCCGGTGGCTACACCTTC.

Ten or more counts support this clonotype. This rearrangement joins TRBV5-1 to TRBJ2-7; the match to TRBD2 covers 8 bases. The CDR3 length is 15 residues. J was trimmed by 7 bases and V by 4 bases; bases with no gene match: 13. Germline V CDR1 and CDR2: SGHRS, YFSETQ. CDR3: CASSASGGGTEEQYF. The CDR3 nucleotides read TGCGCCAGCAGCGCCTCTGGCGGGGGGACGGAAGAGCAGTACTTC.

This rearrangement joins TRBV7-2 to TRBJ2-7, with TRBD2 identical over 11 bases. This CDR3 has 16 amino acids. Germline V gene data show CDR1 as SGHTA and CDR2 as FQGNSA. V dropped 3 bases and J dropped 6; count of bases not matched to a gene: 10. The CDR3, as DNA: TGTGCCAGCAGCTTGACTAGCGGGAAAAGCGTCGGCGAGCAGTACTTC. As protein: CASSLTSGKSVGEQYF.

This chain connects TRBV27 to TRBJ2-7; D possibly corresponds to TRBD1 (5 bases). The CDR3 is 16 residues long. Germline CDR1 and CDR2: MNHEY and SMNVEV (reference sequence). The V and J ends lost 2 bases and 4 bases respectively, with 18 bases between them. The CDR3 DNA reads as TGTGCCAGCAGTTTACGTAACAAGGGGATGGGTTACGAGCAGTACTTC. Translated, it gives CASSLRNKGMGYEQYF.

This clonotype was counted ten times or more. This rearrangement joins TRBV4-3 to TRBJ2-7; D might be TRBD2 (5 bases). The CDR3 is made up of 13 amino acids. The V end was cut by 1 base, the J end by 3 bases, with 7 bases between. Germline V CDR1 and CDR2: LGHNA, YSLEER. CDR3 in amino acids: CASSQAGNYEQYF. CDR3 sequence (DNA): TGCGCCAGCAGCCAAGCGGGAAACTACGAGCAGTACTTC.

This clonotype was picked up many times. The chain employs TRBV7-9 and TRBJ1-2, with TRBD1 matching over 7 bases. Germline CDR1 and CDR2: SEHNR and FQNEAQ (reference sequence). J lost 4 bases, V lost 0 bases, and 5 bases had no gene match. The CDR3 totals 15 residues. CDR3 nucleotides: TGTGCCAGCAGCTTAGCGGACAGGATTGGCTATGGCTACACCTTC. Translating gives CASSLADRIGYGYTF.

Many counts were recorded for this clonotype. This sequence joins TRBV29-1 and TRBJ1-4, with TRBD1 matching 10 bases. Germline trimming cut 5 bases from V and 7 bases from J; bases unmatched to any gene: 7. CDR3 length: 14 residues. Germline V gene sequence: CDR1 SQVTM, CDR2 ANQGSEA. CDR3 sequence (DNA): TGCAGCGTTTGCGGGACAGGGGTCGGTGAAAAACTGTTTTTT. This codes for CSVCGTGVGEKLFF.

This clonotype was seen many times. The rearrangement links TRBV7-2 to TRBJ2-6; 7 bases line up with TRBD2. Germline CDR1 SGHTA, CDR2 FQGNSA. The CDR3 is 19 residues long. With V trimmed by 0 bases and J by 2 bases, 10 bases remained unmatched. The CDR3 protein is CASSLARLAVGTGANVLTF. CDR3 in DNA: TGTGCCAGCAGCTTAGCCCGCCTAGCGGTGGGGACTGGGGCCAACGTCCTGACTTTC.

This clonotype was observed at least ten times. V usage is TRBV21-1 and J usage is TRBJ2-5. TRBV21-1 corresponds to a pseudogene. The CDR3 has 14 amino acids. CDR3 nucleotides: TGTGCAAGCAGCACCCTTACTTACCAAGAGACCCAGTACTTC. Protein product: CASSTLTYQETQYF.

This clonotype was seen a few times. This chain links TRBV25-1 with TRBJ1-5, with D perhaps matching TRBD1 (5 bases). This CDR3 has 14 residues. Trimming stripped 6 bases from V and 2 bases from J, with 11 bases between. CDR1 is MGHDK, CDR2 SYGVNS, per germline. Here the CDR3 DNA reads TGTGCCAGCAGGGGGGGTTATGGCAATCAGCCCCAGCATTTT. Amino acids: CASRGGYGNQPQHF. Drawing the rest from reference TRBV25-1 and TRBJ1-5, the complete variable domain is EADIYQTPRYLVIGTGKKITLECSQTMGHDKMYWYQQDPGMELHLIHYSYGVNSTEKGDLSSESTVSRIRTEHFPLTLESARPSHTSQYLCASRGGYGNQPQHFGDGTRLSIL.

The table lists this clonotype with many counts. The chain joins TRBV6-4 to TRBJ2-2; D is ambiguous. Germline V gene lookup returns CDR1 MRHNA and CDR2 SNTAGT. Trimming took off 8 bases at V and 1 base at J, with 14 bases between the two ends. The CDR3 contains 15 residues. CDR3 sequence reads: CASSKGFRNTGELFF. As DNA, the CDR3 is TGTGCCAGCTCGAAGGGCTTCAGGAACACCGGGGAGCTGTTTTTT.

V and J are TRBV21-1 and TRBJ2-2; the table names TRBD1, a call not compared with the DNA. TRBV21-1 is termed a pseudogene. CDR3 length: 14 amino acids. The CDR3 nucleotides are TGTGCCAGCAGCCCAGGGGGATGCACCGGGGAGCTGTTTTTT. Translated, it gives CASSPGGCTGELFF.

This clonotype was counted at least ten times. The CDR3 protein is CASSPQNNEQFF. In DNA, the CDR3 is TGTGCCAGCAGCCCCCAGAACAATGAGCAGTTCTTC. V is TRBV7-9 and J is TRBJ2-1; no reliable D call. CDR3 length: 12 amino acids. The V and J ends lost 5 bases and 5 bases respectively, with 7 bases between them. CDR1 SEHNR and CDR2 FQNEAQ come from the germline V gene (reference sequence).

In its sample, this clonotype was seen many times. The chain is built from TRBV5-1 and TRBJ2-5; D gene ambiguous. Germline V gives CDR1 SGHRS, CDR2 YFSETQ. Between the trimmed V and J ends, which lost 2 bases and 4 bases, there was a span of 18 bases. CDR3 length: 16 amino acids. CDR3 amino acids: CASSLGLAAMRETQYF. The CDR3, as DNA: TGCGCCAGCAGCTTAGGGCTGGCTGCGATGAGAGAGACCCAGTACTTC. Combining the CDR3 with reference TRBV5-1 and TRBJ2-5 gives the whole variable domain KAGVTQTPRYLIKTRGQQVTLSCSPISGHRSVSWYQQTPGQGLQFLFEYFSETQRNKGNFPGRFSGRQFSNSRSEMNVSTLELGDSALYLCASSLGLAAMRETQYFGPGTRLLVL.

This clonotype showed up just a few times. This sequence joins TRBV28 and TRBJ1-4; a possible D gene is TRBD1 (6 bases). Trimming pared 1 base from V and 7 bases from J, leaving 13 bases between. CDR1 is MDHEN and CDR2 is SYDVKM in the germline V gene. CDR3 size: 15 residues. CDR3 coding DNA: TGTGCCAGCAGTTTATTCGGCAGGGGAGTTGAAAAACTGTTTTTT. Its protein is CASSLFGRGVEKLFF.